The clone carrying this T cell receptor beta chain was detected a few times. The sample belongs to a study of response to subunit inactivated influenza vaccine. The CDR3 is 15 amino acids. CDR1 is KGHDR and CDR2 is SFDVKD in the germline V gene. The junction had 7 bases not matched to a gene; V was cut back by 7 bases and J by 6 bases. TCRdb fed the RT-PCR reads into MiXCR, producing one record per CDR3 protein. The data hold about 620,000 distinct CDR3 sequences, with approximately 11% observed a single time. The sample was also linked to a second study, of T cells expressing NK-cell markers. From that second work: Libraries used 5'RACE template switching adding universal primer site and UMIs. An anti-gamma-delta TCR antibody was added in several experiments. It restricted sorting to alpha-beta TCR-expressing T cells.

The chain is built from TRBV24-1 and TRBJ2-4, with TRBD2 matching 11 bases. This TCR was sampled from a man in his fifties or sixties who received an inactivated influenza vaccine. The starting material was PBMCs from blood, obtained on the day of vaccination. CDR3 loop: CATSNGLAGGNIQYF. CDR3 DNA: TGTGCCACCAGCAATGGGCTAGCGGGGGGAAACATTCAGTACTTC.